This T cell receptor beta chain was sequenced in a study of T cells in Graves' hyperthyroidism and ophthalmopathy (dated by TCRdb to about 2019). About the study as a whole: Peripheral blood was collected at initial diagnosis, before any treatment. The roughly 94 discovery patients were randomly divided into training and test sets at a 7:3 ratio. Following sampling, methimazole starting at 30 mg daily was given to hyperthyroidism patients, and high-dose intravenous methylprednisolone was given to ophthalmopathy patients. In roughly six Graves' hyperthyroidism patients, the study also compared T-cell repertoires from thyroid tissue with T-cell repertoires from blood. Prospective prediction of ophthalmopathy was tested in an independent validation cohort of fewer than 20 hyperthyroidism patients and 15 to 17 patients who later progressed to ophthalmopathy. The paper reports TCR Vbeta CDR3 sequencing of 135 peripheral blood samples: 43 ophthalmopathy, under 85 hyperthyroidism and about 17 progressor patients. TCR V-J signatures able to tell the groups apart were searched for in a discovery cohort of 100 patients, of whom roughly 42 had Graves' ophthalmopathy and around 58 had stable Graves' hyperthyroidism. Here is what the overall study found, with its caveats: In cross-validation, a model built on a 13 V-J signature told ophthalmopathy apart from stable hyperthyroidism with roughly 87% sensitivity and approximately 81% specificity, and in testing the same model reached 80%/75%. In validation, the model predicted progression to ophthalmopathy with 55% to 71% sensitivity and less than 80% specificity, a median of about 6.7 months before onset. No statistical method was used to fix the sample size in advance, and group allocation was not hidden from the investigators. Most expanded thyroid clonotypes (frequency above 0.001) were also found in blood, which suggests that blood repertoires may mirror thyroid immune responses.

From cysteine to phenylalanine, the CDR3 is 15 amino acids long. The DNA shown is the 45-base CDR3, in frame from base 1. V is shortened by 3 bases, J by 9 bases, and the region joining them spans 15 bases. CDR1 and CDR2 (MDHEN, SYDVKM) derive from the germline V gene. This clonotype was observed many times. The target of this receptor is not known. It has no much larger one-base neighbor in the sample; base qualities were not kept. Stable Graves' hyperthyroidism was defined as no progression to ophthalmopathy during 18 months of follow-up. Hyperthyroidism patients were aged 18 to 65 years and newly diagnosed, with disease duration of less than 2 months. The study excluded patients with uncontrolled infections, other autoimmune diseases, pregnancy or lactation. Clinical symptoms, serum thyroxine and TRAb, thyroid ultrasound, and orbital computed tomography formed the basis for the diagnoses. Ficoll-Paque density gradient centrifugation was used to isolate PBMCs from 10 ml of fresh peripheral blood. Total RNA was extracted with Trizol reagent, and quality was checked on an Agilent 2100 Bioanalyzer.

The TCR beta CDR3 regions were amplified from RNA transcripts. The TCR CDR3 was subjected to a first round of RT-PCR using the HTBI primer set and the Qiagen OneStep RT-PCR kit. Libraries were constructed in a second round of multiplex PCR, after which size selection and purification were carried out. Sequencing of the libraries was done on an Illumina HiSeq2000 using paired-end 100 bp reads. The published analysis was carried out like this. SOAPnuke was used to process the raw data, with reads discarded if the reads contained adapters or uncalled bases, had a mean Phred below 15, or lacked an exact constant-primer or identifier match. High-quality paired reads were merged using COPE v1.2.5, and each unique nucleotide sequence was defined as a clonotype. MiTCR v1.1 was used to align clonotypes to the IMGT TRBV, TRBD and TRBJ reference segments. Analysis was restricted to V-J combinations with a frequency above 0.0001, which covered 99.2% of repertoires. A TCS score was defined as the ratio between F50 (clonal expansion) and ExV (chaos), using BLOSUM62-based TCRdist between CDR3 peptides within each V-J. Welch's t-statistics and random forest reduced around 510 V-J features to 10 to 15, which were used in a naive Bayes classifier (R e1071). Clones were called with MiXCR by TCRdb after fastp trimmed the public reads at Q25, and only in-frame beta chains were retained. CDR3 protein duplicates are merged, each entry listing the most common genes and DNA. Here the V and J calls rest on TCRdb's processing, not on the authors' analysis. The sample table shows roughly 660,000 distinct CDR3 sequences, and 15% to 20% are seen once. In total, the top ten clones hold roughly 16% of the sample.

The receptor was derived from a man aged 45-65 years with Graves' hyperthyroidism. The receptor chain draws on TRBV28 and TRBJ1-6; the D gene assignment is ambiguous. Specimen: blood. The DNA is as follows: TGTGCCAGCAGTTTCCGAGACGGGTTCGGTTCACCCCTCCACTTT. Its protein reads: CASSFRDGFGSPLHF.